Listed below are T cell receptor beta chains from one sample, sequenced in a study of cytomegalovirus exposure and HLA in healthy donors. Libraries were prepared by immunoSEQ multiplex PCR; TCRdb keeps only in-frame clonotypes and omits some of them. The table lists approximately 190,000 clones, 82% of them singletons. The sequenced sample consisted of PBMCs. Receptors originate from a woman between 45 and 65 years old in good health and CMV-seropositive. CDR3s include the opening cysteine and the closing phenylalanine or tryptophan. D genes are given only for firm matches. Rows may omit the clone size; those that give it use once, few, many or a size class.

>.|.|TRBJ2-3|14|TRBV19
TGTGCCAGTAGAGGGGCGTCCGGCACAGATACGCAGTATTTT
CASRGASGTDTQYF
>.|TRBD2|TRBJ2-5|15|TRBV27
TGTGCCAGCAGTTTAACGGCTAGCGGACAAGAGACCCAGTACTTC
CASSLTASGQETQYF
>.|.|TRBJ2-7|13|TRBV7-9
TGTGCCAGCAGCTTAGACAGGGCCTACGAGCAGTACTTC
CASSLDRAYEQYF
>.|.|TRBJ2-4|14|TRBV13
TGTGCCAGCAGCGGCAGGGGAGCCAAAAACATTCAGTACTTC
CASSGRGAKNIQYF
>.|.|TRBJ2-1|14|TRBV6-5
TGTGCCAGCAGTTCTCTTAGGGGCTACAATGAGCAGTTCTTC
CASSSLRGYNEQFF
>.|TRBD2|TRBJ2-1|14|TRBV30
TGTGCCTGCATACTAGCGGGAGGGCCGGGTGAGCAGTTCTTC
CACILAGGPGEQFF
>once|TRBD1|TRBJ1-2|16|TRBV4-2
TGTGCCAGCAGCCAAGACGGCCTGACAGGGATCCATGGCTACACCTTC
CASSQDGLTGIHGYTF
>.|.|TRBJ1-3|12|TRBV29-1
TGCAGCGTTCGGGGTTCTGGAAACACCATATATTTT
CSVRGSGNTIYF
>.|.|TRBJ1-2|13|TRBV7-2
TGTGCCAGCAGCTTCGGACAGAACTATGGCTACACCTTC
CASSFGQNYGYTF
>.|.|TRBJ1-2|12|TRBV29-1
TGCAGCATCCGGGAACAGAACTATGGCTACACCTTC
CSIREQNYGYTF
>.|TRBD1|TRBJ1-4|15|TRBV10-3
TGTGCCATCAGTGAGCGAGAGGGACAGGGGGAAAAACTGTTTTTT
CAISEREGQGEKLFF
>.|TRBD2|TRBJ2-7|14|TRBV5-1
TGCGCCAGCAGCACCCGAGCGGGGGCCAACGAGCAGTACTTC
CASSTRAGANEQYF
>once|TRBD2|TRBJ2-7|14|TRBV27
TGTGCCAGCAGTATCCTTGACGGGAGGCACGAGCAGTACTTC
CASSILDGRHEQYF
>.|.|TRBJ2-7|15|TRBV27
TGTGCCAGCAGTTCAGACAGGGGAGGGGGCTACGAGCAGTACTTC
CASSSDRGGGYEQYF
>.|.|TRBJ2-1|14|TRBV29-1
TGCAGCGTTGAAGATGGACACGGATACAATGAGCAGTTCTTC
CSVEDGHGYNEQFF
>once|.|TRBJ2-7|11|TRBV7-9
TGTGCCAGCAGCTTAGGAGACGAGCAGTACTTC
CASSLGDEQYF
>.|TRBD1|TRBJ1-1|14|TRBV18
TGTGCCAGCTCACTGACAGGGGGCTACGCTGAAGCTTTCTTT
CASSLTGGYAEAFF
>.|TRBD2|TRBJ2-2|17|TRBV4-1
TGCGCCAGCAGCCAAGTCCTAGCGGGGGTTAACACCGGGGAGCTGTTTTTT
CASSQVLAGVNTGELFF
>.|TRBD2|TRBJ2-1|16|TRBV15
TGTGCCACCAGCAGAGACGCTAGCGGGGGGAACAATGAGCAGTTCTTC
CATSRDASGGNNEQFF
>.|TRBD1|TRBJ2-2|14|TRBV6-6
TGTGCCAGCAGAGGGACAGGGGGCCCCGGGGAGCTGTTTTTT
CASRGTGGPGELFF
>.|.|TRBJ2-1|15|TRBV5-8
TGTGCCAGCAGTCGAGGAACTACTTCCTACAATGAGCAGTTCTTC
CASSRGTTSYNEQFF
>.|.|TRBJ2-7|15|TRBV7-2
TGTGCCAGCAGATTCGTGGGGGGGCCGATCTACGAGCAGTACTTC
CASRFVGGPIYEQYF
>.|TRBD2|TRBJ2-5|12|TRBV30
TGTGCCTGGACTCTGGGGGGGGAGACCCAGTACTTC
CAWTLGGETQYF
>.|TRBD2|TRBJ2-7|16|TRBV13
TGTGCCAGCAGCTTAGGTGGCTCGGGAGGGCCGGTTGAGCAGTACTTC
CASSLGGSGGPVEQYF
>few|.|TRBJ1-3|15|TRBV18
TGTGCCAGCTCACCACCTGGGGCTTCTGGAAACACCATATATTTT
CASSPPGASGNTIYF
>.|TRBD1|TRBJ2-4|12|TRBV6-6
TGTGCCAGCAGTTCCACCAGGGACAGTCAGTACTTC
CASSSTRDSQYF
>.|.|TRBJ2-1|16|TRBV21-1
TGTGCCAGCAGCAAAGTACCTACAGGGGCCTACAATGAGCAGTTCTTC
CASSKVPTGAYNEQFF
>.|.|TRBJ1-5|15|TRBV5-1
TGCGCCAGCAGCTTATATCGGGGTGGCAATCAGCCCCAGCATTTT
CASSLYRGGNQPQHF
>.|.|TRBJ2-6|20|TRBV10-3
TGTGCCATCAGTGAGTCAGTAATGGCAGGGTTCAGCTCTGGGGCCAACGTCCTGACTTTC
CAISESVMAGFSSGANVLTF
>.|TRBD2|TRBJ2-3|16|TRBV6-6
TGTGCCAGCAGTGGGGATAGCGGGGCTAGCACAGATACGCAGTATTTT
CASSGDSGASTDTQYF
>few|TRBD2|TRBJ2-7|14|TRBV5-1
TGCGCCAGCAGCTTGGTTAGCGGGACGGGAGAGCAGTACTTC
CASSLVSGTGEQYF
>.|TRBD2|TRBJ2-3|15|TRBV28
TGTGCCAGCAATAGGGGCGGGAGTCTCACAGATACGCAGTATTTT
CASNRGGSLTDTQYF
>few|TRBD1|TRBJ2-7|14|TRBV6-1
TGTGCCAGCAGTGAAGGGACAGGGGGCTACGAGCAGTACTTC
CASSEGTGGYEQYF
>few|TRBD2|TRBJ2-3|18|TRBV2
TGTGCCAGCAGTGGCCCTTCCTTTACTAGCGGGAGAGCAGATACGCAGTATTTT
CASSGPSFTSGRADTQYF
>.|TRBD2|TRBJ2-7|15|TRBV29-1
TGCAGCGTTGTATCCGGCAGGCGGGAGGGCTACGAGCAGTACTTC
CSVVSGRREGYEQYF
>.|.|TRBJ1-4|17|TRBV28
TGTGCCAGCAGTTTAGGGGCTAAAATTCCAACTAATGAAAAACTGTTTTTT
CASSLGAKIPTNEKLFF
>.|.|TRBJ2-1|13|TRBV7-2
TGTGCCAGCAGCTTATTGGCTGTTCGTGAGCAGTTCTTC
CASSLLAVREQFF
>.|.|TRBJ2-3|16|TRBV7-2
TGTGCCAGCAGCTTCGGGGACTTTAAAAACACAGATACGCAGTATTTT
CASSFGDFKNTDTQYF
>.|TRBD2|TRBJ2-1|15|TRBV7-6
TGTGCCAGCAGCTTAGCAGCGGGGGGGCGGAATGAGCAGTTCTTC
CASSLAAGGRNEQFF
>.|.|TRBJ1-6|13|TRBV27
TGTGCCAGCAAGAGCTCCTATAATTCACCCCTCCACTTT
CASKSSYNSPLHF
>.|.|TRBJ1-5|16|TRBV5-6
TGTGCCAGCAGCTTGGAGCAGGGCGATAGCAATCAGCCCCAGCATTTT
CASSLEQGDSNQPQHF
>.|.|TRBJ1-2|14|TRBV27
TGTGCCAGCAGTTTCGCGAGGGAAGGGTATGGCTACACCTTC
CASSFAREGYGYTF
>.|.|TRBJ2-5|13|TRBV28
TGTGCCAGCAGCCCGGCGACAGTGGAAGCGCAGTACTTC
CASSPATVEAQYF
>.|.|TRBJ1-3|15|TRBV5-1
TGCGCCAGCAGCTTGATCGGTGACTCTGGAAACACCATATATTTT
CASSLIGDSGNTIYF
>once|TRBD2|TRBJ2-7|17|TRBV13
TGTGCCAGCAGCTTAGGAAAAGTTAGCGGGACCTCCTACGAGCAGTACTTC
CASSLGKVSGTSYEQYF
>once|.|TRBJ1-5|13|TRBV6-1
TGTGCCAGCAGTACCCAGGTGCGTCAGCCCCAGCATTTT
CASSTQVRQPQHF
>.|.|TRBJ2-5|11|TRBV7-9
TGTGCCAGCAGCTTCTATGAGACCCAGTACTTC
CASSFYETQYF
>.|.|TRBJ2-5|12|TRBV29-1
TGCAGCGTTGGGGGCGGCGCGGAGACCCAGTACTTC
CSVGGGAETQYF
>.|TRBD2|TRBJ2-1|16|TRBV28
TGTGCCAGCAGAGAACTAGCGCCGAGCTCCTACAATGAGCAGTTCTTC
CASRELAPSSYNEQFF
>.|TRBD2|TRBJ2-5|16|TRBV18
TGTGCCAGCTCACCCGGACTAGCGGGGGGACAGGAGACCCAGTACTTC
CASSPGLAGGQETQYF
>.|TRBD1|TRBJ2-7|13|TRBV10-3
TGTGCCATCAGGAGGGACAGAACCCTCGAGCAGTACTTC
CAIRRDRTLEQYF